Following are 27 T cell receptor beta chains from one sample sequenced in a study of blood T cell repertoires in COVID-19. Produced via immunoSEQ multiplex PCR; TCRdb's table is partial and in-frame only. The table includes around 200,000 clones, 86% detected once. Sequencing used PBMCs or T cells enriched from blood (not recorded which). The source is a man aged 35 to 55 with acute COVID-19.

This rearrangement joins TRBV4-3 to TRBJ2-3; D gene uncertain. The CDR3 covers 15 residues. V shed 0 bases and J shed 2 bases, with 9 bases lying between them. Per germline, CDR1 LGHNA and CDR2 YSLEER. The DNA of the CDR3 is TGCGCCAGCAGCCAAGATACGAGCACCACAGATACGCAGTATTTT. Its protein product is CASSQDTSTTDTQYF.

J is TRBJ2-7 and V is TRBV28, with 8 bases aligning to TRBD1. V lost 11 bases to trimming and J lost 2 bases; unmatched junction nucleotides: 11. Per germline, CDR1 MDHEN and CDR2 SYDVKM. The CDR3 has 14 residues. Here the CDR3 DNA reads TGTGCCTCTGAGGGTCCGGGACAGGCCTACGAGCAGTACTTC. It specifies CASEGPGQAYEQYF. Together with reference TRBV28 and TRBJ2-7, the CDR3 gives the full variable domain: DVKVTQSSRYLVKRTGEKVFLECVQDMDHENMFWYRQDPGLGLRLIYFSYDVKMKEKGDIPEGYSVSREKKERFSLILESASTNQTSMYLCASEGPGQAYEQYFGPGTRLTVT.

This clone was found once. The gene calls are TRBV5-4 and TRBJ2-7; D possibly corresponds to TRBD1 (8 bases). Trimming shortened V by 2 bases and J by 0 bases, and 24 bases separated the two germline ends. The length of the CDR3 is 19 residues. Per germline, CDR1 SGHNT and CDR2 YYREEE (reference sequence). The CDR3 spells CASSLASNRGGISSYEQYF. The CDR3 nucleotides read TGTGCCAGCAGCTTAGCTTCTAACAGGGGGGGAATAAGCTCCTACGAGCAGTACTTC.

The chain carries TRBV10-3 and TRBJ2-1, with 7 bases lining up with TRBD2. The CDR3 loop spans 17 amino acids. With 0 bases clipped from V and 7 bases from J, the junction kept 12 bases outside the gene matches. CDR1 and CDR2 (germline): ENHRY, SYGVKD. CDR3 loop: CAISESGLGGRGNEQFF. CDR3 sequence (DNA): TGTGCCATCAGTGAGTCGGGGCTCGGCGGGAGAGGTAATGAGCAGTTCTTC.

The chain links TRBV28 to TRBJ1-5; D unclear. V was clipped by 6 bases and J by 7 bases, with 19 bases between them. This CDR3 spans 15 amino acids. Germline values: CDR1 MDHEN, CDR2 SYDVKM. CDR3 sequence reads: CASRLIAGSLQPQHF. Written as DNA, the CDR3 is TGTGCCAGCAGACTTATAGCGGGGTCTTTGCAGCCCCAGCATTTT.

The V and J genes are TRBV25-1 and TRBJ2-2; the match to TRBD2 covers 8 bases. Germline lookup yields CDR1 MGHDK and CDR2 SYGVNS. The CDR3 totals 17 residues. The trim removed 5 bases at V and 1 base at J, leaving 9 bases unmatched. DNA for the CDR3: TGTGCCAGCAGTCCTTCCACTAGCGGCTGGAACACCGGGGAGCTGTTTTTT. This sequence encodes CASSPSTSGWNTGELFF.

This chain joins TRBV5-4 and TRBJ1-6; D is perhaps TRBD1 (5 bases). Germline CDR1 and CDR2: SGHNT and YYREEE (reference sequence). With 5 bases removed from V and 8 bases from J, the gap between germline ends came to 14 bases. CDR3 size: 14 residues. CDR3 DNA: TGTGCCAGCAGTCCGGGACTGGCTGATTCACCCCTCCACTTT. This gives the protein CASSPGLADSPLHF.

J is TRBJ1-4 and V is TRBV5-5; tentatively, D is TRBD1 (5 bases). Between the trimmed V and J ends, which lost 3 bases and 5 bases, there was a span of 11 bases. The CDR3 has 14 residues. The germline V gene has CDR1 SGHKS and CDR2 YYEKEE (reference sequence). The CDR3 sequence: CASSSARGNEKLFF. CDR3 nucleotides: TGTGCCAGCAGCTCCGCCCGGGGGAATGAAAAACTGTTTTTT.

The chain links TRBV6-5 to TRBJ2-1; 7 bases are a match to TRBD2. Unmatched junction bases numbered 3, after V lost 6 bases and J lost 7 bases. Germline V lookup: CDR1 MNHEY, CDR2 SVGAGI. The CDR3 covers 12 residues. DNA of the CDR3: TGTGCCAGCAGAACACTAGCGAATGAGCAGTTCTTC. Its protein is CASRTLANEQFF.

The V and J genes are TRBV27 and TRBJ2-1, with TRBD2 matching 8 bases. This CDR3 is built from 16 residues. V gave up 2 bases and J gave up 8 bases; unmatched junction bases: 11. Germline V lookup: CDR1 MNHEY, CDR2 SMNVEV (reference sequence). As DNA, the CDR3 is TGTGCCAGCAGTTTACTAGGCGGGAGGTTAGACGATGAGCAGTTCTTC. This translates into CASSLLGGRLDDEQFF.

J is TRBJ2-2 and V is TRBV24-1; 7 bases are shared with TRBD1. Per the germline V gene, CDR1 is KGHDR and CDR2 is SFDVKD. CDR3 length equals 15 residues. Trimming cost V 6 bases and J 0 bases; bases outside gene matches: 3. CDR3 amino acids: CATSKQGANTGELFF. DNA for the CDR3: TGTGCCACCAGTAAGCAGGGGGCGAACACCGGGGAGCTGTTTTTT.

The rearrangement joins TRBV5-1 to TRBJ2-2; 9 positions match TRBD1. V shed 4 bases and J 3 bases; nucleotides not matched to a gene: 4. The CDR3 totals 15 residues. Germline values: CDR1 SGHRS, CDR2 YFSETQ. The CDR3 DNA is TGCGCCAGCAGCAAGACAGGGGGGGACACCGGGGAGCTGTTTTTT. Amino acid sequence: CASSKTGGDTGELFF.

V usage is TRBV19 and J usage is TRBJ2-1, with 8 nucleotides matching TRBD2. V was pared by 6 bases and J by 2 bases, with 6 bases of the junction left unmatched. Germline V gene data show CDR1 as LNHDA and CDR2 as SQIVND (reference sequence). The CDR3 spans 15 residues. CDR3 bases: TGTGCCAGTAGGACCGCGGGAGGCCCCTACAATGAGCAGTTCTTC. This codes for CASRTAGGPYNEQFF.

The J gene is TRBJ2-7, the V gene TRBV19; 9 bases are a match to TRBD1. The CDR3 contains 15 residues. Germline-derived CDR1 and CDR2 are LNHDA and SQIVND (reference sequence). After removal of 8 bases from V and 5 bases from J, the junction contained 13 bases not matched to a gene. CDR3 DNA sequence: TGTGCCAGTTCACCTAGACAGGGGGGTTCCCACGAGCAGTACTTC. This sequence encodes CASSPRQGGSHEQYF.

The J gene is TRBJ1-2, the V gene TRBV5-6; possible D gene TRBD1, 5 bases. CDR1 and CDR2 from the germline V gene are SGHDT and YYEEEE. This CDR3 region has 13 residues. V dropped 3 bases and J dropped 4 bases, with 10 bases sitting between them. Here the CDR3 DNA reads TGTGCCAGCAGCTCGGGGGATATCTATGGCTACACCTTC. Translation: CASSSGDIYGYTF.

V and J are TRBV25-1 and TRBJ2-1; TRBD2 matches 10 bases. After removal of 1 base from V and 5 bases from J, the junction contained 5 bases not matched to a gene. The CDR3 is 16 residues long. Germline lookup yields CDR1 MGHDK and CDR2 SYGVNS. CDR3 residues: CASSEFGTSVNNEQFF. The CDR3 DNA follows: TGTGCCAGCAGTGAATTTGGGACTAGCGTAAACAATGAGCAGTTCTTC. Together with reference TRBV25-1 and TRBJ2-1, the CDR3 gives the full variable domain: EADIYQTPRYLVIGTGKKITLECSQTMGHDKMYWYQQDPGMELHLIHYSYGVNSTEKGDLSSESTVSRIRTEHFPLTLESARPSHTSQYLCASSEFGTSVNNEQFFGPGTRLTVL.

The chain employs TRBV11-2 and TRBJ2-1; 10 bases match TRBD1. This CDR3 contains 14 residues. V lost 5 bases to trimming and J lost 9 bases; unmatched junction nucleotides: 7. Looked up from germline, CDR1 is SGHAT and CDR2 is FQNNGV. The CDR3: CASSPDRGSLEQFF. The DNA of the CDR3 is TGTGCCAGCAGCCCGGACAGGGGGTCTCTTGAGCAGTTCTTC.

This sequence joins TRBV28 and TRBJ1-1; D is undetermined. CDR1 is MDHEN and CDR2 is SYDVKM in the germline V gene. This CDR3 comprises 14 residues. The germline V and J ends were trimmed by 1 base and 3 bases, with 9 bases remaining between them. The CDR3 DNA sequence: TGTGCCAGCAGTTTATCGCACACCTACACTGAAGCTTTCTTT. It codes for CASSLSHTYTEAFF.

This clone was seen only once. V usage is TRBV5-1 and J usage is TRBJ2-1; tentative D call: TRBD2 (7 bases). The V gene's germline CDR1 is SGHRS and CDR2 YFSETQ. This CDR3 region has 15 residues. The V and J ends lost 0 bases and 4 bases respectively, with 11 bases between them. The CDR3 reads CASSLEGGAYNEQFF. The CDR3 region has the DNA TGCGCCAGCAGCTTGGAAGGGGGGGCATACAATGAGCAGTTCTTC.

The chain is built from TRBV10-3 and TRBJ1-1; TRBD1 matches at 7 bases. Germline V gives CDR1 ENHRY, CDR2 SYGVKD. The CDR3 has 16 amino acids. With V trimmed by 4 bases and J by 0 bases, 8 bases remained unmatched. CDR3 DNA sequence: TGTGCCATCAGTGCGGGGGCACAGGGGATGAACACTGAAGCTTTCTTT. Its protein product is CAISAGAQGMNTEAFF.

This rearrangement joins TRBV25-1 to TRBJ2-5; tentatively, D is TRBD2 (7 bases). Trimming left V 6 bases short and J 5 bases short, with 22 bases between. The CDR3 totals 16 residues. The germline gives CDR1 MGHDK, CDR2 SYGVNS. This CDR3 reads CASSRWGGRGDETQYF. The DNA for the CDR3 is TGTGCCAGCAGCCGATGGGGGGGGCGCGGAGATGAGACCCAGTACTTC.

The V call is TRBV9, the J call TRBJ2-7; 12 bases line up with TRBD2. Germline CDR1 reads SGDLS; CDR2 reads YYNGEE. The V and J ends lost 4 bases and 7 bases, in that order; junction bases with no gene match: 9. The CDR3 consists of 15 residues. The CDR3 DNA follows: TGTGCCAGCAGCTTCAGACTAGCGGGAGAGGGTGAGCAGTACTTC. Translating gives CASSFRLAGEGEQYF.

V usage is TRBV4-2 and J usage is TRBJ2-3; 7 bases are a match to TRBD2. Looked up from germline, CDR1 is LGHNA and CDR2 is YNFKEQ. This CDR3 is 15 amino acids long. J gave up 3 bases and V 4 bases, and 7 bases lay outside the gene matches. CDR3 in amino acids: CASSRGEGRTDTQYF. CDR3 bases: TGTGCCAGCAGCCGGGGGGAGGGAAGAACAGATACGCAGTATTTT.

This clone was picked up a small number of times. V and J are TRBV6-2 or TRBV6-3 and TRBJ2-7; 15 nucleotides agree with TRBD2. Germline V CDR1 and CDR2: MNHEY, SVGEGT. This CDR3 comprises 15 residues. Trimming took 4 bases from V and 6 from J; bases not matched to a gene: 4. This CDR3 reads CASSSGLAGGREQYF. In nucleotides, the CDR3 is TGTGCCAGCAGTTCTGGACTAGCGGGAGGGCGCGAGCAGTACTTC.

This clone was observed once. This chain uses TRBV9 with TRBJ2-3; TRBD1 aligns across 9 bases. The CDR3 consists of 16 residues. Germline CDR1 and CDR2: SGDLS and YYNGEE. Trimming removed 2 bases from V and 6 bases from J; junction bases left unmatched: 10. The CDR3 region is CASSVFSGQGTDTQYF. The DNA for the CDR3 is TGTGCCAGCAGCGTTTTTTCGGGACAGGGTACGGATACGCAGTATTTT.

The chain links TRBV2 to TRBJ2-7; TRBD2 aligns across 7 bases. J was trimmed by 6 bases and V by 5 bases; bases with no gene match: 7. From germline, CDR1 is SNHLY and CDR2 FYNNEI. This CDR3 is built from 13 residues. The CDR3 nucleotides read TGTGCCAGCAGTAAAGGAGGGACTATCGAGCAGTACTTC. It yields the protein CASSKGGTIEQYF.

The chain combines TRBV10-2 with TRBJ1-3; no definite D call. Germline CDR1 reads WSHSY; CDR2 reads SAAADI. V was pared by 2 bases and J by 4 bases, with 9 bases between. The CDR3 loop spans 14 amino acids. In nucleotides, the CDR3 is TGCGCCAGCAGTGAGGAGGGAACCGGAAACACCATATATTTT. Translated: CASSEEGTGNTIYF.